The 5 T cell receptor beta chains reported below all come from one sample, sequenced in a study of CXCR3-negative and CXCR3-positive naive CD8 T cells. TRB cDNA libraries were made by UMI-labeled 5' RACE. TCRdb reanalyzed the 5' RACE reads and collapses them to one entry per CDR3 protein, without DNA. The sample table sets out about 120,000 distinct CDR3 sequences. Input material: naive CXCR3- CD8+ T cells from blood. Subset of the sample: CD45RO-CCR7+CD27+CD95- naive CD8+ T cells lacking CXCR3 (TNR3-). These receptor sequences come from a human donor in good health. Some clones in this sample may be carry-over from other donors' samples.

The chain employs TRBV14 and TRBJ1-5. Germline CDR1 and CDR2: SGHDN and FVKESK. The CDR3 extends over 18 amino acids. CDR3 residues: CASSQDVEQPICNQPQHF.

The rearrangement uses TRBV28 and TRBJ1-5; the D gene TCRdb calls, TRBD1, cannot be checked with no DNA. This CDR3 has 16 residues. The germline V gene has CDR1 MDHEN and CDR2 SYDVKM. This chain's CDR3 is CATSLGVGQGGQPQHF.

The chain couples TRBV6-5 to TRBJ1-2; TCRdb's D call, TRBD1, is unchecked because there is no DNA. Germline V gives CDR1 MNHEY, CDR2 SVGAGI. The CDR3 covers 18 residues. CDR3 loop: CASSYSMGQGTRDYGYTF.

The CDR3 here is CASRPNKPGQGLSPLHF. The chain couples TRBV28 to TRBJ1-6; with no DNA, the TCRdb D assignment of TRBD1 cannot be verified. CDR3 size: 17 residues. The germline V gene has CDR1 MDHEN and CDR2 SYDVKM.

CDR3 loop: CASSSGQGAGGGSYEQYF. The genes are TRBV12-3 or TRBV12-4 and TRBJ2-7; no DNA is available, so the TRBD1 call from TCRdb remains unchecked. This CDR3 has 18 residues.